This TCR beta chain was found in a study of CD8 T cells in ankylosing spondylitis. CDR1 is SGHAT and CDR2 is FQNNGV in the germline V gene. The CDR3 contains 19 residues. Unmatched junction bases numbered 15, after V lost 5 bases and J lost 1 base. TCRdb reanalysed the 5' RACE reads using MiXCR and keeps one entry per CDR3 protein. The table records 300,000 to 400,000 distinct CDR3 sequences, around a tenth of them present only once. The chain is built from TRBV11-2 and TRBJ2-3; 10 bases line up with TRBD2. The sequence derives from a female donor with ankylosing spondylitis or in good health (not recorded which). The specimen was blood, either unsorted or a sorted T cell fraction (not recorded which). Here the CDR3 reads CASSLKSGREIRGTDTQYF. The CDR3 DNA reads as TGTGCCAGCAGCCTAAAAAGCGGGAGGGAGATCCGGGGCACAGATACGCAGTATTTT.